Following are 14 T cell receptor beta chains from one sample sequenced in a study of T-cell reconstitution after alpha-beta-depleted transplantation in children. TCRbeta library construction was performed incorporating unique molecular identifiers. TCRdb used MiXCR to reprocess the PCR reads, holding one entry per CDR3 protein. The repertoire consists of roughly 120,000 distinct CDR3 sequences, with about 23% occurring once and the leading ten covering over 9.5%. This sample comprised PBMCs, mostly from graft donor cells, obtained 180 days after TCRalphabeta/CD19-depleted stem cell transplant. The receptor source for this set is a male patient aged 2 to 9 who had a stem cell transplant for chronic granulomatous disease, so the T cells may come from the graft donor.

The chain carries TRBV20-1 and TRBJ2-2; D is undetermined. CDR1 and CDR2 from the germline V gene are DFQATT and SNEGSKA (reference sequence). This CDR3 has 13 residues. Trimming removed 0 bases from V and 6 bases from J, with 8 bases in between. This CDR3 reads CSARDGVPGELFF. As DNA, the CDR3 is TGCAGTGCTAGAGATGGCGTGCCCGGGGAGCTGTTTTTT.

The chain recombines TRBV10-3 with TRBJ2-7; 9 bases agree with TRBD2. J gave up 7 bases and V 0 bases, and 7 bases lay outside the gene matches. The CDR3 spans 15 residues. Germline loops: CDR1 ENHRY, CDR2 SYGVKD. The CDR3 coding sequence is TGTGCCATCAGTGAGTCGTGGCGGGAGGGCCTTGAGCAGTACTTC. Its protein product is CAISESWREGLEQYF.

This clonotype was seen ten or more times. This chain connects TRBV20-1 to TRBJ2-1; tentative D call: TRBD2 (6 bases). Germline CDR1 DFQATT, CDR2 SNEGSKA (reference sequence). The CDR3 consists of 15 residues. Trimming shortened V by 2 bases and J by 6 bases, and 17 bases separated the two germline ends. The CDR3 loop is CSARRGSGPFNEQFF. CDR3 DNA sequence: TGCAGTGCTAGAAGGGGTAGCGGCCCCTTCAATGAGCAGTTCTTC.

This clonotype has a handful of counts. The genes are TRBV20-1 and TRBJ2-2; D not resolved. The length of the CDR3 is 14 residues. The germline CDR1 and CDR2 sequences are DFQATT and SNEGSKA (reference sequence). Trimming cost V 0 bases and J 5 bases, with 10 bases left between them. CDR3 sequence (DNA): TGCAGTGCTAGAGATCTAATCGCAACCGGGGAGCTGTTTTTT. This gives the protein CSARDLIATGELFF.

The chain joins TRBV7-2 to TRBJ1-4; D unresolved. Germline-derived CDR1 and CDR2 are SGHTA and FQGNSA. The CDR3 runs 12 residues. Trimming took off 4 bases at V and 10 bases at J, with 10 bases between the two ends. Here the CDR3 DNA reads TGTGCCAGCAGCTCGCCCAACGGAAAACTGTTTTTT. This codes for CASSSPNGKLFF.

CDR3 nucleotide sequence: TGCAGTGGAAGGAGGGCAGGGAGTAGGAGCAATCAGCCCCAGCATTTT. Translating gives CSGRRAGSRSNQPQHF. V and J are TRBV20-1 and TRBJ1-5, with D maybe TRBD1 (5 bases). Per germline, CDR1 DFQATT and CDR2 SNEGSKA (reference sequence). The CDR3 consists of 16 residues. V shed 7 bases and J shed 1 base, with 20 bases lying between them.

In this sample, this clonotype turned up many times. J is TRBJ2-5 and V is TRBV11-3; either TRBD1 or TRBD2 may supply D (5 bases each). The V gene's germline CDR1 is SGHNT and CDR2 YENEEA. This CDR3 comprises 15 residues. Trimming removed 5 bases from V and 3 bases from J, with 16 bases in between. CDR3: CASSPGTTSEETQYF. The CDR3 DNA follows: TGTGCCAGCAGCCCCGGGACCACCTCCGAAGAGACCCAGTACTTC.

This clonotype was found many times. The V call is TRBV20-1, the J call TRBJ1-2; no reliable D call. The CDR3 is made up of 11 amino acids. Germline V gene data show CDR1 as DFQATT and CDR2 as SNEGSKA (reference sequence). V was shortened by 0 bases and J by 8 bases, with 7 bases between the two germline ends. For the CDR3, the DNA is TGCAGTGCTAGAGACCCCCTAGGCTACACCTTC. Protein: CSARDPLGYTF.

The chain employs TRBV29-1 and TRBJ2-2; D perhaps matches TRBD1 (5 bases). V gave up 7 bases and J gave up 3 bases, with 9 bases separating them. Germline loops: CDR1 SQVTM, CDR2 ANQGSEA. The CDR3 totals 12 residues. In DNA, the CDR3 is TGCAGCGCCAGGGATGACACCGGGGAGCTGTTTTTT. It is translated as CSARDDTGELFF.

Turning to this clonotype: One junction end disagrees with the germline gene, perhaps due to a read error. The CDR3 spells CASSGPGPLFF. CDR3 nucleotide sequence: TGTGCCAGCAGTGGCCCGGGACCCCTTTTCTTC. This chain connects TRBV12-3 or TRBV12-4 to TRBJ2-5; D is tentatively TRBD1 or TRBD2 (5 bases each). The CDR3 totals 11 residues.

The chain couples TRBV24-1 to TRBJ2-3; the D gene is possibly TRBD2 (6 bases). V lost 2 bases and J lost 1, with 9 bases in between. The germline V gene encodes CDR1 KGHDR and CDR2 SFDVKD. This CDR3 region has 15 residues. The DNA of the CDR3 is TGTGCCACCAGTGATTCAGGGACTGGCACAGATACGCAGTATTTT. This translates into CATSDSGTGTDTQYF.

The genes are TRBV12-3 or TRBV12-4 and TRBJ2-5; weak D call: TRBD1 (5 bases). V dropped 3 bases and J dropped 4 bases, with 12 bases sitting between them. CDR3 length: 14 residues. The CDR3 loop is CASSFGVQGETQYF. CDR3 in DNA: TGTGCCAGCAGTTTTGGGGTCCAGGGAGAGACCCAGTACTTC.

This clonotype was observed many times. DNA for the CDR3: TGTGCCAGCAGCCCCGCGGGGGTTGCCAAAAACATTCAGTACTTC. It yields the protein CASSPAGVAKNIQYF. The chain is built from TRBV27 and TRBJ2-4, with 7 positions matching TRBD2. The CDR3 covers 15 residues. Germline V lookup: CDR1 MNHEY, CDR2 SMNVEV (reference sequence). Germline trimming cut 6 bases from V and 1 base from J; bases unmatched to any gene: 6.

This clonotype has a count of ten or more. V gene TRBV3-1 combines with J gene TRBJ2-1; TRBD1 is a possible D gene (6 bases). This CDR3 has 18 residues. Germline CDR1 is LGHDT and CDR2 is YNNKEL (reference sequence). V shed 3 bases and J shed 3 bases, with 21 bases lying between them. This CDR3 is CASSQVLGFRTDYNEQFF. CDR3 DNA sequence: TGTGCCAGCAGCCAGGTCTTGGGGTTTCGGACAGACTACAATGAGCAGTTCTTC.